This entry describes one T cell receptor (beta chain). These data belong to a study of blood T cell repertoires in COVID-19. About the research overall: The origin of the acute and convalescent COVID-19 samples was the United States, Italy and Spain.

The CDR3 loop spans 14 amino acids. From germline, CDR1 is MNHEY and CDR2 SVGEGT. Trimming shortened V by 5 bases and J by 3 bases, and 11 bases separated the two germline ends. The repertoire was sequenced with immunoSEQ multiplex PCR; TCRdb's copy has only in-frame clones and lacks some. The sample includes roughly 240,000 clones, around 83% of them seen just once. The chain carries TRBV6-2 or TRBV6-3 and TRBJ2-1; weak D call: TRBD2 (5 bases). The material sequenced was peripheral blood. This TCR derives from a young man with active or convalescent COVID-19. The CDR3 is CASSPREGYNEQFF. The CDR3 DNA sequence: TGTGCCAGCAGTCCCCGAGAGGGCTACAATGAGCAGTTCTTC.